This TCR beta chain was captured in a study of radiotherapy plus CTLA-4 blockade in lung cancer. Study overall: Around 18% of enrolled patients responded objectively, and roughly 30% had disease control. Overall study findings and caveats: Once radiotherapy plus ipilimumab had been given, TCR clones derived from tumor expanded in blood. Interferon-beta, together with early blood T cell clone dynamics, reportedly best predicted response.

V shed 3 bases and J 1 base; nucleotides not matched to a gene: 7. The CDR3 has 16 amino acids. Germline values: CDR1 SGHDT, CDR2 YYEEEE. As concerns this clone: Its antigen remains unknown.

TCRdb's table, derived via immunoSEQ multiplex PCR, lists solely in-frame clones and lacks some. The table includes 50,000 to 65,000 clones, approximately 82% detected once. Sequenced here: peripheral blood, sampled from a patient treated with radiotherapy plus ipilimumab. V and J are TRBV5-6 and TRBJ1-1, with 9 bases aligning to TRBD1. The receptor's source is a human donor with non-small cell lung cancer whose response to radiotherapy plus ipilimumab could not be evaluated. The CDR3 DNA follows: TGTGCCAGCAGCTCGTGGACAGGGGCAAGGAACACTGAAGCTTTCTTT. It encodes CASSSWTGARNTEAFF.